The source of this T cell receptor beta chain is a study of T cells in Graves' hyperthyroidism and ophthalmopathy. General study findings and limits: A model of 13 V-J pairs discriminated ophthalmopathy from stable hyperthyroidism.

Researchers amplified the TCR beta CDR3 regions from RNA transcripts. HTBI primers were employed in a first-round RT-PCR of the TCR CDR3. TCRdb redid the calling of the multiplex PCR reads with MiXCR, one entry per CDR3 protein. The data show around 440,000 distinct CDR3 sequences, with approximately 14% seen just once and just under 8% held by the top ten. This clonotype came up a few times. Its matching antigen is unknown. Each diagnosis was grounded in clinical symptoms, serum thyroxine and TRAb, thyroid ultrasound, and orbital computed tomography. Trimming shortened V by 1 base and J by 10 bases, and 10 bases separated the two germline ends. The germline V gene encodes CDR1 SEHNR and CDR2 FQNEAQ (reference sequence). The CDR3 has 12 amino acids.

The chain is built from TRBV7-9 and TRBJ1-1, with D maybe TRBD1 (5 bases). The sequenced sample was blood. The sequence was obtained from a woman under 30 with Graves' hyperthyroidism. The CDR3 spells CASSLELGGAFF. For the CDR3, the DNA is TGTGCCAGCAGCTTAGAACTGGGGGGAGCTTTCTTT.